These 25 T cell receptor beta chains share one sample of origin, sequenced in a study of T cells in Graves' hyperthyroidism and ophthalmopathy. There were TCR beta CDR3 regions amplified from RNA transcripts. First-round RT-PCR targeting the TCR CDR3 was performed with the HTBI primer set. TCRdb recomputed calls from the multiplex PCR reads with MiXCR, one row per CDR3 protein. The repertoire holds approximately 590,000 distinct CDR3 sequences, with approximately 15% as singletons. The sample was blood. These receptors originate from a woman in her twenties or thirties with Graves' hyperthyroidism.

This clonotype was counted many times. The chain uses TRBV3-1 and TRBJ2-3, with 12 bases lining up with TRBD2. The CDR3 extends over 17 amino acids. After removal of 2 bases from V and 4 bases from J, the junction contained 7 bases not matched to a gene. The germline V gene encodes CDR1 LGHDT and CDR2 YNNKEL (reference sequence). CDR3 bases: TGTGCCAGCAGCCAACGGACTAGCGGGATCGGGGCAGATACGCAGTATTTT. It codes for CASSQRTSGIGADTQYF.

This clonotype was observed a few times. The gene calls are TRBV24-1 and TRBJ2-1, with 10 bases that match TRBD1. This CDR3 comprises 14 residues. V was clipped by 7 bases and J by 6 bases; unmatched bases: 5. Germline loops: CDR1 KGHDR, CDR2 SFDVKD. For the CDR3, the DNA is TGTGCCACCAGAGGGACAGGGGTCTTCAATGAGCAGTTCTTC. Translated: CATRGTGVFNEQFF.

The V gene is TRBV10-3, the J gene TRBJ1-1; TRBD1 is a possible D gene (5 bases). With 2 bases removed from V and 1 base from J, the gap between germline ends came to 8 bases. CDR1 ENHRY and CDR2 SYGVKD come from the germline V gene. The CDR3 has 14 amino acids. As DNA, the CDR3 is TGTGCCATCAGTGAGCCCCAGGGGAACACTGAAGCTTTCTTT. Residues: CAISEPQGNTEAFF.

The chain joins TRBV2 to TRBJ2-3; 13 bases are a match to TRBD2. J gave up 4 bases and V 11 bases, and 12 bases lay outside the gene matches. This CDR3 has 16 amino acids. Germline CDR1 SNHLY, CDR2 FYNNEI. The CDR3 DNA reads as TGTGCCGGCCTCGGGACTAGCGGGATTAGGGCAGATACGCAGTATTTT. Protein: CAGLGTSGIRADTQYF.

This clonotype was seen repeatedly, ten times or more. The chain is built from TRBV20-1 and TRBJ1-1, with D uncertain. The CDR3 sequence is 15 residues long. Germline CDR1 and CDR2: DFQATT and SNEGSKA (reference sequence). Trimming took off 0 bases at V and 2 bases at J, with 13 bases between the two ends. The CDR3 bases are TGCAGTGCTAGAGATCATGGTAAGGTCAACACTGAAGCTTTCTTT. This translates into CSARDHGKVNTEAFF.

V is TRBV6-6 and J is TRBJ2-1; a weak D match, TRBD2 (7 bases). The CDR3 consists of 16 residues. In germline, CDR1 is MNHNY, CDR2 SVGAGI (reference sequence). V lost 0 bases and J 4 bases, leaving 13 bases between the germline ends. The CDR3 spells CASSYSAGTPYNEQFF. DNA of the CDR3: TGTGCCAGCAGTTACTCAGCGGGGACACCTTACAATGAGCAGTTCTTC.

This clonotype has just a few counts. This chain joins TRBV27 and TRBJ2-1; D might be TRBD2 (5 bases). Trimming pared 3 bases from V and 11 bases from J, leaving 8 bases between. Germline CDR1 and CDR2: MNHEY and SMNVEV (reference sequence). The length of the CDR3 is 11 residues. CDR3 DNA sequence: TGTGCCAGCAGTTTTACGGGGAAGCAGTTCTTC. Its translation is CASSFTGKQFF.

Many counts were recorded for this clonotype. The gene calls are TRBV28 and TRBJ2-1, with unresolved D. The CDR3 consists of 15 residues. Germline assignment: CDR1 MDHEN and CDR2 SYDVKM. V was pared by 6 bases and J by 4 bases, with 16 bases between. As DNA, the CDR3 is TGTGCCAGCAGCCCCCCCCCCGCGGAGTACAATGAGCAGTTCTTC. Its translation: CASSPPPAEYNEQFF.

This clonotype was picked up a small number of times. CDR3 protein: CASSFTAGRDEQFF. The CDR3 coding sequence is TGTGCCAGCAGTTTTACTGCAGGGAGGGATGAGCAGTTCTTC. This chain connects TRBV12-3 or TRBV12-4 to TRBJ2-1, with 7 bases identical to TRBD2. The CDR3 has 14 amino acids. V lost 3 bases to trimming and J lost 8 bases; unmatched junction nucleotides: 7.

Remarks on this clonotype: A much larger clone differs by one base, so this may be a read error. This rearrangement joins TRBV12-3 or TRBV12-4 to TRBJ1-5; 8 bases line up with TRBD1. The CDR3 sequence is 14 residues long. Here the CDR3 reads CASSPTGARQPRHF. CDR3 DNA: TGTGCCAGCAGCCCGACAGGGGCCAGACAGCCCCGGCATTTT.

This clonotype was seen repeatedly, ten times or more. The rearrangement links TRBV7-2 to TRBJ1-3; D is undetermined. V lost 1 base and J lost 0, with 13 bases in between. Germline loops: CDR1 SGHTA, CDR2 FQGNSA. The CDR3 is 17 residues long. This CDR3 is CASSLGVQQSSGNTIYF. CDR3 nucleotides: TGTGCCAGCAGCTTAGGGGTTCAGCAAAGCTCTGGAAACACCATATATTTT.

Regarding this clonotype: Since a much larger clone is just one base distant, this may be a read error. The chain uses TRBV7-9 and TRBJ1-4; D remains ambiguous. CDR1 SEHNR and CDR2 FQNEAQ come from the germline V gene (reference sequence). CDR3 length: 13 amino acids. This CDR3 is CASSRNGNEKPFF. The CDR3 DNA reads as TGTGCCAGCAGCCGCAACGGGAATGAAAAACCGTTTTTT.

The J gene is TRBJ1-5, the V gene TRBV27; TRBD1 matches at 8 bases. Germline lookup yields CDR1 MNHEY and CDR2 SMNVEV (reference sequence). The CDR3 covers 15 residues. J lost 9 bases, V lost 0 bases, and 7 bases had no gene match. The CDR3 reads CASSLSGQATRPQHF. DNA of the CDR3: TGTGCCAGCAGTTTATCGGGACAGGCCACCCGGCCCCAGCATTTT.

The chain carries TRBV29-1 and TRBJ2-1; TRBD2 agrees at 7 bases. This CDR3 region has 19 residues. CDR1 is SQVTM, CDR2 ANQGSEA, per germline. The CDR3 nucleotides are TGCAGTATCGTGGGTTTGGTAGCGGGTATTAGGAGCTCCTACAATGAGCAGTTCTTC. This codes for CSIVGLVAGIRSSYNEQFF.

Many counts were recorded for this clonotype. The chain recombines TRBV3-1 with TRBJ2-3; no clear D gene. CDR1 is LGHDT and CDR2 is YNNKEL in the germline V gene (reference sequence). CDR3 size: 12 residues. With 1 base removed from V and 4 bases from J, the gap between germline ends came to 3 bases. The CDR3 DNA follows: TGTGCCAGCAGCCAAGTGTCAGATACGCAGTATTTT. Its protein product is CASSQVSDTQYF.

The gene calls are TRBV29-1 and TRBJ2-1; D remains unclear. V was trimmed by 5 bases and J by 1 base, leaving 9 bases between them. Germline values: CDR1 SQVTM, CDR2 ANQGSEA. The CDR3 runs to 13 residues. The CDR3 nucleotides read TGCAGCGTTAGACGGATGTCCTACAATGAGCAGTTCTTC. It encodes CSVRRMSYNEQFF.

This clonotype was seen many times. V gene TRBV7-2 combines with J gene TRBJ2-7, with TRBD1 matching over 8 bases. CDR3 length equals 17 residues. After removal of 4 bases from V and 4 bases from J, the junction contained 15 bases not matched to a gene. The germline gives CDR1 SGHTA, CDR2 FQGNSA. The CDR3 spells CASSSIGVAGTGYEQYF. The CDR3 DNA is TGTGCCAGCAGCTCAATTGGGGTGGCCGGGACAGGTTACGAGCAGTACTTC.

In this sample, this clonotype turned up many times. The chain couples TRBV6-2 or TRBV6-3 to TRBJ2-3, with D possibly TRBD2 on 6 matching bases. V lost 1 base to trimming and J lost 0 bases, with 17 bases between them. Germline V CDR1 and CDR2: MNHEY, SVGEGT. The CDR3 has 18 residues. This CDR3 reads CASSYFRLAERSTDTQYF. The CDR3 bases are TGTGCCAGCAGTTACTTTCGATTAGCGGAGAGAAGCACAGATACGCAGTATTTT.

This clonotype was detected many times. This CDR3 reads CASSPPGGARQPQHF. DNA for the CDR3: TGTGCCAGCAGCCCCCCGGGGGGAGCCAGACAGCCCCAGCATTTT. V and J are TRBV27 and TRBJ1-5, with D perhaps TRBD1 (5 bases). Germline V gives CDR1 MNHEY, CDR2 SMNVEV (reference sequence). The CDR3 spans 15 residues. Trimming pared 6 bases from V and 7 bases from J, leaving 19 bases between.

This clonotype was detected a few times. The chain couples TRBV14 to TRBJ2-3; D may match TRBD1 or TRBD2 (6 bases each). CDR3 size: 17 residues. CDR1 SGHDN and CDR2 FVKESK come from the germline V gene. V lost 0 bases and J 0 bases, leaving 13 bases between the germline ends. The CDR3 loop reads CASSQDGQGTSTDTQYF. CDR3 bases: TGTGCCAGCAGCCAAGATGGCCAGGGGACTAGCACAGATACGCAGTATTTT.

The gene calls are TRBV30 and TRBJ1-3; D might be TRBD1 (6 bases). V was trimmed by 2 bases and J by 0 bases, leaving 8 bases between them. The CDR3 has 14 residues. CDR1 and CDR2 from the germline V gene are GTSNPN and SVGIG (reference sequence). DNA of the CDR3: TGTGCCTGGAGTACAGGGTCCTCTGGAAACACCATATATTTT. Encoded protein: CAWSTGSSGNTIYF.

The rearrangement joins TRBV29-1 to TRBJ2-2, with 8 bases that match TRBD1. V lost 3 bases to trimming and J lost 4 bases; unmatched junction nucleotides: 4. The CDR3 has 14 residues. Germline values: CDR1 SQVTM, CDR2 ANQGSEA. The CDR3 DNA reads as TGCAGCGTTGAGGACAGGGACGGCACCGGGGAGCTGTTTTTT. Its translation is CSVEDRDGTGELFF.

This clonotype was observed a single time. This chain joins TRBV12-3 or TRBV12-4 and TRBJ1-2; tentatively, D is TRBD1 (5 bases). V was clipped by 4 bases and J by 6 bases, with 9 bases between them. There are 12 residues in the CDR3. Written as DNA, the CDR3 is TGTGCCAGCAGTTGCACGGGGGATGGCTACACCTTC. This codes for CASSCTGDGYTF.

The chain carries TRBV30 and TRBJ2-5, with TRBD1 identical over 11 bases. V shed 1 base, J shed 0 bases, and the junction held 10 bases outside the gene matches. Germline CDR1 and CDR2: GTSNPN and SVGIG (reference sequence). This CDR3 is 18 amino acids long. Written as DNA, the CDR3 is TGTGCCTGGAGTGGCACTTGGACAGGGGGCGCCAACCAAGAGACCCAGTACTTC. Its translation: CAWSGTWTGGANQETQYF.

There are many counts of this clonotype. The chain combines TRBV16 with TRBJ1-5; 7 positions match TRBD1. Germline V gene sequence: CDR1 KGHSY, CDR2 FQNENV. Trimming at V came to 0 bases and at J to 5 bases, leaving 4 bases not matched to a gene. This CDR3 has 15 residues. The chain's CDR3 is CASSQSGRGDQPQHF. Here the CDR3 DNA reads TGTGCCAGCAGCCAATCAGGCAGGGGGGATCAGCCCCAGCATTTT.